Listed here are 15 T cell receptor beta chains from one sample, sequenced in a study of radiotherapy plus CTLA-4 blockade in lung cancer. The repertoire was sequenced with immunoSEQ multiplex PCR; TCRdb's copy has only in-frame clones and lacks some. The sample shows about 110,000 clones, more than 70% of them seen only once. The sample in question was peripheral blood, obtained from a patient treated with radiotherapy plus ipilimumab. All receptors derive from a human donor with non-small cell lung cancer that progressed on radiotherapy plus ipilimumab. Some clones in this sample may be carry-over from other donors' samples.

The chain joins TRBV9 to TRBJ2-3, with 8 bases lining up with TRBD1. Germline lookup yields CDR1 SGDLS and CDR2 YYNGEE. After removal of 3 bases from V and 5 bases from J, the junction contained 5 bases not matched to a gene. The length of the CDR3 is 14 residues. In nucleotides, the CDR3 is TGTGCCAGCAGCGCGACAGGGGTCGGAGATACGCAGTATTTT. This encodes CASSATGVGDTQYF.

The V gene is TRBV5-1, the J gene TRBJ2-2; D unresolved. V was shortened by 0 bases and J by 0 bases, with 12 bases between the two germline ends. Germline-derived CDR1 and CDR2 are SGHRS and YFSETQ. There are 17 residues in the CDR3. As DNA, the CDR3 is TGCGCCAGCAGCTTGGGTCGAGACGGATCGAACACCGGGGAGCTGTTTTTT. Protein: CASSLGRDGSNTGELFF.

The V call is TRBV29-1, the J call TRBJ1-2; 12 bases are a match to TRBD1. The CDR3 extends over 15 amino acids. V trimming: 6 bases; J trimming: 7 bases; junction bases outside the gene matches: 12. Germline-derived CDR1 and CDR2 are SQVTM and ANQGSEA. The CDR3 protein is CSVVPGTGGSSGYTF. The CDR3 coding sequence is TGCAGCGTCGTCCCTGGGACAGGGGGCTCCAGTGGCTACACCTTC. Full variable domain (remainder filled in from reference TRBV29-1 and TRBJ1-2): SAVISQKPSRDICQRGTSLTIQCQVDSQVTMMFWYRQQPGQSLTLIATANQGSEATYESGFVIDKFPISRPNLTFSTLTVSNMSPEDSSIYLCSVVPGTGGSSGYTFGSGTRLTVV.

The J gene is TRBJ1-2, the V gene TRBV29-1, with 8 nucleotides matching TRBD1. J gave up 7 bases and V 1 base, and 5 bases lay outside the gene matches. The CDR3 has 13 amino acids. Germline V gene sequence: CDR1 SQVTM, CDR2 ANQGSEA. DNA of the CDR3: TGCAGCGTTGAAGGGCGGACAGGGTTTGGCTACACCTTC. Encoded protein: CSVEGRTGFGYTF.

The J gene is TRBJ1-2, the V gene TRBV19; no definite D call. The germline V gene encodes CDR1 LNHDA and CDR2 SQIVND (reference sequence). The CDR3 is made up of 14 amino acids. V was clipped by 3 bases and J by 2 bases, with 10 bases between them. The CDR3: CASSILTANYGYTF. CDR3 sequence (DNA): TGTGCCAGTAGTATTTTGACCGCAAACTATGGCTACACCTTC.

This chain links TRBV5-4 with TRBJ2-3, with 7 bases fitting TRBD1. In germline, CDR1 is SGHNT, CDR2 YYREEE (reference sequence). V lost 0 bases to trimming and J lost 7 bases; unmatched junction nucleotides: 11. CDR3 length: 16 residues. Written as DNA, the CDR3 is TGTGCCAGCAGCTTGGAGAGACAGGGCCCCTCAAATACGCAGTATTTT. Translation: CASSLERQGPSNTQYF.

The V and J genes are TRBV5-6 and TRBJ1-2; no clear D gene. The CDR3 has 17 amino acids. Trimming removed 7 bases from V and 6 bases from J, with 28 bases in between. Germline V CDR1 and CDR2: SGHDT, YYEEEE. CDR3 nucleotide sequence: TGTGCCAGCGTACTGAGGACCACAGCTGAAGTCGTGGATGGCTACACCTTC. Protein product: CASVLRTTAEVVDGYTF. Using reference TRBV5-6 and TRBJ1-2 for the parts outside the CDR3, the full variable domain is DAGVTQSPTHLIKTRGQQVTLRCSPKSGHDTVSWYQQALGQGPQFIFQYYEEEERQRGNFPDRFSGHQFPNYSSELNVNALLLGDSALYLCASVLRTTAEVVDGYTFGSGTRLTVV.

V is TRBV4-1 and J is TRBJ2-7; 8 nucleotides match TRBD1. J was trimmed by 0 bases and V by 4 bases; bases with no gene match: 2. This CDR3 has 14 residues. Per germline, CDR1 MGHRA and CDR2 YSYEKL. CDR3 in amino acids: CASSRQGPSYEQYF. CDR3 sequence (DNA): TGCGCCAGCAGCCGACAGGGGCCCTCCTACGAGCAGTACTTC.

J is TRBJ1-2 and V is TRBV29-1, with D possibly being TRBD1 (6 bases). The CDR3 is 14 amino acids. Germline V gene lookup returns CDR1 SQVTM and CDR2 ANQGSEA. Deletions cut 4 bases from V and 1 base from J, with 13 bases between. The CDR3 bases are TGCAGCGTTGTCGGGACAACTAATAACTATGGCTACACCTTC. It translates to CSVVGTTNNYGYTF.

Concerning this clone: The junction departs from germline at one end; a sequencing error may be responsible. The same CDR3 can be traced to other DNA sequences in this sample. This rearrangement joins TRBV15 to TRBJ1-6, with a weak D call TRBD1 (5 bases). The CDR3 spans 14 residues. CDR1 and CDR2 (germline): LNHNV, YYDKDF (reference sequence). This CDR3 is CATSRDDSVSPLHF. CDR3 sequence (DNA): TGTGCCACCAGCAGAGATGACAGCGTTTCACCTCTCCACTTT.

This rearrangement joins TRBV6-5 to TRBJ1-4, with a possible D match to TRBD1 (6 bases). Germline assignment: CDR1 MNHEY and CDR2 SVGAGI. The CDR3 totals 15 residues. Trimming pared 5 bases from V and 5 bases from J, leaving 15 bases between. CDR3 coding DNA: TGTGCCAGCAGTGCCTACAGGGCCAGGAATGAAAAACTGTTTTTT. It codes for CASSAYRARNEKLFF.

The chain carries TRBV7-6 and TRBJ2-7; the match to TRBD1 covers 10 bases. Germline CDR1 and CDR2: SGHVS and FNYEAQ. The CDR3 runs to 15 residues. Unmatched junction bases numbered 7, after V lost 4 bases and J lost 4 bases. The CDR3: CASSSRDRGGYEQYF. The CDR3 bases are TGTGCCAGCAGCTCCCGGGACAGGGGTGGATACGAGCAGTACTTC.

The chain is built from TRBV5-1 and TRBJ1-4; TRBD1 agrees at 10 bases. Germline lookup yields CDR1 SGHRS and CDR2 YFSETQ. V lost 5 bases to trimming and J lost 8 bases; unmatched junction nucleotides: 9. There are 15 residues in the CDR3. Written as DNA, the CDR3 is TGCGCCAGCAGATCTACCGGGACAGGGGAAGAAAAACTGTTTTTT. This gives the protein CASRSTGTGEEKLFF. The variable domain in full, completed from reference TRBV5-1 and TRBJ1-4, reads KAGVTQTPRYLIKTRGQQVTLSCSPISGHRSVSWYQQTPGQGLQFLFEYFSETQRNKGNFPGRFSGRQFSNSRSEMNVSTLELGDSALYLCASRSTGTGEEKLFFGSGTQLSVL.

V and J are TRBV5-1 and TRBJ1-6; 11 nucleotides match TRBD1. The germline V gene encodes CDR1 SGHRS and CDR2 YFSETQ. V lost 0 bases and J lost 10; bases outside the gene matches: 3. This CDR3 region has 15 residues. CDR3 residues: CASSLAGQGESPLHF. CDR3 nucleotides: TGCGCCAGCAGCTTGGCGGGACAGGGGGAATCACCCCTCCACTTT.

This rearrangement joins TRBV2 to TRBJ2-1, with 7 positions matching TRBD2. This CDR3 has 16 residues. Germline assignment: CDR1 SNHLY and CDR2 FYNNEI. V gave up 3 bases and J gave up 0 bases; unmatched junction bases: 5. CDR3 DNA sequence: TGTGCCAGCAGTGATTGGGGGGGAGGCTCCTACAATGAGCAGTTCTTC. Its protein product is CASSDWGGGSYNEQFF.